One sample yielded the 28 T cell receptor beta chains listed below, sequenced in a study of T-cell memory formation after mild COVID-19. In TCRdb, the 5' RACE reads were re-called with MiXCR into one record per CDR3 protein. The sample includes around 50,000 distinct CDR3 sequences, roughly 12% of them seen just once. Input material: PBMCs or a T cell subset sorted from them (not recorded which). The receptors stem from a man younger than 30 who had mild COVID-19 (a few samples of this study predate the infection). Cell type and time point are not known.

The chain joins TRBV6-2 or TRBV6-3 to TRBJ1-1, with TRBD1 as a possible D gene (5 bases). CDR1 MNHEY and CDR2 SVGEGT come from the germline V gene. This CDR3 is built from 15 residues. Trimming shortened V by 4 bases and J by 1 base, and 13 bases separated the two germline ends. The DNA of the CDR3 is TGTGCCAGCAGTTCCCACCGGGGGTCGAACACTGAAGCTTTCTTT. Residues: CASSSHRGSNTEAFF.

The CDR3, as DNA: TGTGCCAGCAGTTTATTTTTCGGAGTCCGGGACAGGGGGTTGGATACGCAGTATTTT. This sequence encodes CASSLFFGVRDRGLDTQYF. The chain employs TRBV28 and TRBJ2-3; 11 bases align to TRBD1. Germline V gene lookup returns CDR1 MDHEN and CDR2 SYDVKM. The CDR3 runs to 19 residues. Losses at the gene ends were 1 base for V and 6 bases for J; bases not matched to a gene: 15.

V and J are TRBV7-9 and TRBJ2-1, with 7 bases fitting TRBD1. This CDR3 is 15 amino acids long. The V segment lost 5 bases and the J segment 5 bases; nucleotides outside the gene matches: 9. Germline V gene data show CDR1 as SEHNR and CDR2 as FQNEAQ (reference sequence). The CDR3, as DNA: TGTGCCAGCAGCCCCAGGGGACAGCAAGACAATGAGCAGTTCTTC. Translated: CASSPRGQQDNEQFF.

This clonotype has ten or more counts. The DNA of the CDR3 is TGTGCCAGCAGCCTTCAGCATAGCACAGATACGCAGTATTTT. It translates to CASSLQHSTDTQYF. V usage is TRBV7-3 and J usage is TRBJ2-3; D is ambiguous. CDR1 and CDR2 from the germline V gene are SGHTA and FQGTGA. The CDR3 is made up of 14 amino acids. V was shortened by 5 bases and J by 0 bases, with 9 bases between the two germline ends.

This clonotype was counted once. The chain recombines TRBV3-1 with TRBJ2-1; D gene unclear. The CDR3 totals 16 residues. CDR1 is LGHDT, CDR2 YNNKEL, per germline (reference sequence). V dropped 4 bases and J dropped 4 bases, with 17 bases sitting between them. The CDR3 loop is CASSPPPGLVYNEQFF. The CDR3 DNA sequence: TGTGCCAGCAGCCCCCCGCCGGGCCTAGTATACAATGAGCAGTTCTTC.

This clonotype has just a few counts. DNA of the CDR3: TGTGCCAGCAGTGACCGGAGGGGCGGGAATGAGCAGTTCTTC. It specifies CASSDRRGGNEQFF. The gene calls are TRBV6-4 and TRBJ2-1; tentatively, D is TRBD2 (6 bases). This CDR3 region has 14 residues. Per germline, CDR1 MRHNA and CDR2 SNTAGT. V was pared by 2 bases and J by 7 bases, with 12 bases between.

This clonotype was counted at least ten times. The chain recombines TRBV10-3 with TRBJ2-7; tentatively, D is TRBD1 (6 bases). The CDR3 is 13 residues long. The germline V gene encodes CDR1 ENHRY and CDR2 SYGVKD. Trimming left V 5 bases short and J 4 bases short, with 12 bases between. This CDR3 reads CAISQQGSYEQYV. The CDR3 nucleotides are TGTGCCATCAGTCAACAGGGTTCTTACGAGCAGTACGTC.

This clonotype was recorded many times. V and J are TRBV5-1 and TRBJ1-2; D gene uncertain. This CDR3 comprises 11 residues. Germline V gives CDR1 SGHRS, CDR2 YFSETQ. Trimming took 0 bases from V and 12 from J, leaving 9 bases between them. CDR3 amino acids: CASSLGSLHTF. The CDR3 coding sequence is TGCGCCAGCAGCTTGGGCAGCCTACACACCTTC.

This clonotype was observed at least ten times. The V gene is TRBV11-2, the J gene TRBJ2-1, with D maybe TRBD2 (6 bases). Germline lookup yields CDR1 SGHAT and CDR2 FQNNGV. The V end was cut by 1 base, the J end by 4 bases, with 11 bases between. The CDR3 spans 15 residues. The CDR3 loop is CASSLGAGRYNEQFF. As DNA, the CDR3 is TGTGCCAGCAGCTTAGGGGCGGGGAGATACAATGAGCAGTTCTTC.

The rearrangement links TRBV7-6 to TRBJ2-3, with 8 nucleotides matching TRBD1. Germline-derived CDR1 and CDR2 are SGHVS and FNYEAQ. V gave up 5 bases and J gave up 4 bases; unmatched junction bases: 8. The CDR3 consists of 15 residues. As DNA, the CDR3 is TGTGCCAGCAGCCCGGACAGGGTGGCGGCAGATACGCAGTATTTT. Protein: CASSPDRVAADTQYF.

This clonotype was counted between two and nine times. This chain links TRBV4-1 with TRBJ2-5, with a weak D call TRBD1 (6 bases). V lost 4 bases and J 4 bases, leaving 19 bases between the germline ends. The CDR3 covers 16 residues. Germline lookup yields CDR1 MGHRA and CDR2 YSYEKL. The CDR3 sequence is CASSLTSGVRGETQYF. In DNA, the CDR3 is TGCGCCAGCAGCCTCACATCAGGGGTTCGGGGAGAGACCCAGTACTTC.

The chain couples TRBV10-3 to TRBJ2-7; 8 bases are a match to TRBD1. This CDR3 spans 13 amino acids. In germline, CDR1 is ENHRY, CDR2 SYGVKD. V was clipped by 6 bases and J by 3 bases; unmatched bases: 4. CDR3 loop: CAIRDREDYEQYV. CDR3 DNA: TGTGCCATCAGGGACAGGGAGGACTACGAGCAGTACGTC.

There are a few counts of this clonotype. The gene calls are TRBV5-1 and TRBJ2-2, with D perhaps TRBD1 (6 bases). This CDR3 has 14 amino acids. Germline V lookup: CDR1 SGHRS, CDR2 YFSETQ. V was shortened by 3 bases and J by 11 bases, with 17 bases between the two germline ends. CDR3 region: CASSSQLGRGELFF. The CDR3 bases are TGCGCCAGCAGCTCCCAATTGGGCAGGGGCGAGCTGTTTTTT. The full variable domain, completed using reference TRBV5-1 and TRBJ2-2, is KAGVTQTPRYLIKTRGQQVTLSCSPISGHRSVSWYQQTPGQGLQFLFEYFSETQRNKGNFPGRFSGRQFSNSRSEMNVSTLELGDSALYLCASSSQLGRGELFFGEGSRLTVL.

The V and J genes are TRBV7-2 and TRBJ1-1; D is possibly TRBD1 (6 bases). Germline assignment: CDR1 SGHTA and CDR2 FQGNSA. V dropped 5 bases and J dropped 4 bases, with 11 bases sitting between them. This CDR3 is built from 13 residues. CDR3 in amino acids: CASSVQGGTEAFF. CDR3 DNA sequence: TGTGCCAGCAGCGTACAGGGAGGCACTGAAGCTTTCTTT.

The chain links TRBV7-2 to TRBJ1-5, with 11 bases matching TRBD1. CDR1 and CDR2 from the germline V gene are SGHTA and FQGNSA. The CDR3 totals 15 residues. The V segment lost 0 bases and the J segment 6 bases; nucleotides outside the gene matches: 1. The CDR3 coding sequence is TGTGCCAGCAGCTTAGCCGGGACAGGGGGTCAGCCCCAGCATTTT. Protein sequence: CASSLAGTGGQPQHF.

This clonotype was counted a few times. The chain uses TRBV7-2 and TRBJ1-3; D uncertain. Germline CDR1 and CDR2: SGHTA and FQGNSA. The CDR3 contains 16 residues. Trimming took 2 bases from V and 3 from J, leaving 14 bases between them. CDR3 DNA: TGTGCCAGCAGCTTAAATGACCCCTTGAATGGAAACACCATATATTTT. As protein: CASSLNDPLNGNTIYF.

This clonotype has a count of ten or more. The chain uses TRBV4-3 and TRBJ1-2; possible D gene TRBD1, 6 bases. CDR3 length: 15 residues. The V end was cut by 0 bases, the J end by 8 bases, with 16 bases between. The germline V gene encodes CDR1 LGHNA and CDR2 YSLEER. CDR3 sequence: CASSQDLAGDKGYTF. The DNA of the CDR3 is TGCGCCAGCAGCCAAGACTTGGCGGGGGACAAAGGCTACACCTTC.

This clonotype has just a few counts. The CDR3 nucleotides are TGTGCCAGCAGCTTACTCGGGGGGGCTATCGGGGAGCTGTTTTTT. Its protein is CASSLLGGAIGELFF. The chain combines TRBV7-3 with TRBJ2-2; 8 bases map to TRBD2. With V trimmed by 2 bases and J by 7 bases, 6 bases remained unmatched. Per the germline V gene, CDR1 is SGHTA and CDR2 is FQGTGA. The CDR3 contains 15 residues.

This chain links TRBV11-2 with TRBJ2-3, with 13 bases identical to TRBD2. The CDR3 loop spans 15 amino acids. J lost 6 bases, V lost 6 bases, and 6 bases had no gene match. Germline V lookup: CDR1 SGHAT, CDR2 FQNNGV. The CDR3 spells CASRDGTSGKDTQYF. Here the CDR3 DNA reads TGTGCCAGCAGGGATGGGACTAGCGGGAAGGATACGCAGTATTTT.

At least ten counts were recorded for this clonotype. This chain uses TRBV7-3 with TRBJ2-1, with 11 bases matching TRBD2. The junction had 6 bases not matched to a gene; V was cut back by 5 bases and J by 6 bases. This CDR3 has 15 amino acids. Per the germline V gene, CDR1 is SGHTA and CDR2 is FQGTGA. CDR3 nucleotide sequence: TGTGCCAGCAGCGCTACTAGCGGGGGTTTCAATGAGCAGTTCTTC. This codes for CASSATSGGFNEQFF. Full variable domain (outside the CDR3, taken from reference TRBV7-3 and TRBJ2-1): GAGVSQTPSNKVTEKGKYVELRCDPISGHTALYWYRQSLGQGPEFLIYFQGTGAADDSGLPNDRFFAVRPEGSVSTLKIQRTERGDSAVYLCASSATSGGFNEQFFGPGTRLTVL.

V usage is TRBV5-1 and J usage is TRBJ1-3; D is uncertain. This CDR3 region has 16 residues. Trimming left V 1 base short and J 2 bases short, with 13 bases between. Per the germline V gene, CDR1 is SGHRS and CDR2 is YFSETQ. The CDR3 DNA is TGCGCCAGCAGCTTGCCACCGTCGGGTCCTGGAAACACCATATATTTT. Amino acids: CASSLPPSGPGNTIYF.

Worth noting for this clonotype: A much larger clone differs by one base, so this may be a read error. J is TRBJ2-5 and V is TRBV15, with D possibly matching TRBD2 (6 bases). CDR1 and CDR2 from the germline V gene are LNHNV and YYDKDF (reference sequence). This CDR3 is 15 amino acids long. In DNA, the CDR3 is TGTGCCACCAGCTTTAACGGGACTCCTGGGGTAGGGGTGAACTTC. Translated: CATSFNGTPGVGVNF.

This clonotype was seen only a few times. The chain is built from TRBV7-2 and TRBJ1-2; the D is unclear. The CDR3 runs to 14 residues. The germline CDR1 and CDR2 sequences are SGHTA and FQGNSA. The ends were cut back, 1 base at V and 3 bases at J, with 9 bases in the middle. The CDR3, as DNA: TGTGCCAGCAGCTTAGAGGCGGATGACTATGGCTACACCTTC. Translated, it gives CASSLEADDYGYTF.

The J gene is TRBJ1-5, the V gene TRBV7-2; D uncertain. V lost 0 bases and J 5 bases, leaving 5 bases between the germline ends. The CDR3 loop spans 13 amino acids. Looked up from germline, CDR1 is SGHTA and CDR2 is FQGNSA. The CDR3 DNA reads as TGTGCCAGCAGCTTAGCCTTGTATCAGCCCCAGCATTTT. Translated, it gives CASSLALYQPQHF.

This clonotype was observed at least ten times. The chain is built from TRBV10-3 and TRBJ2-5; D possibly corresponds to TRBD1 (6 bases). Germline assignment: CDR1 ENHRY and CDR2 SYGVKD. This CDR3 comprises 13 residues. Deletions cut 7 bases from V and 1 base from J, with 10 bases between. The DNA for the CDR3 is TGTGCCATCATGACGGACAGCCAAGAGACCCAGTACTTC. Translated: CAIMTDSQETQYF.

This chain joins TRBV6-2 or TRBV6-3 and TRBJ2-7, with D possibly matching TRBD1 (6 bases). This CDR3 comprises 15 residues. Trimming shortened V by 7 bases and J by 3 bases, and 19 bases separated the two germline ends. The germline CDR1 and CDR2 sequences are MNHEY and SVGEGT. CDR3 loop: CASILQKGVYYEQYF. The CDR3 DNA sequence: TGTGCCAGCATACTTCAGAAGGGGGTATACTACGAGCAGTACTTC.

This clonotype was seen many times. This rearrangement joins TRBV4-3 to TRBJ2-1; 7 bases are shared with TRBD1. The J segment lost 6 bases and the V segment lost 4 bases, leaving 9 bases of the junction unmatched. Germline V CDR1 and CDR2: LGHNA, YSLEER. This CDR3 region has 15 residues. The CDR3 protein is CASSPTKGASNEQFF. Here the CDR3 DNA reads TGCGCCAGCAGCCCTACTAAGGGGGCGTCCAATGAGCAGTTCTTC.

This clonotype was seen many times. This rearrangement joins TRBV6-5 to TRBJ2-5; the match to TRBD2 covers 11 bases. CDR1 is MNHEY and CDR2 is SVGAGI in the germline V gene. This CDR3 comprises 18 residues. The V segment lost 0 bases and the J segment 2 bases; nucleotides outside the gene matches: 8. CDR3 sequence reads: CASSYSSSGGLSQETQYF. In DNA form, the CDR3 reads TGTGCCAGCAGTTACTCGTCTAGCGGGGGGCTCTCTCAAGAGACCCAGTACTTC.